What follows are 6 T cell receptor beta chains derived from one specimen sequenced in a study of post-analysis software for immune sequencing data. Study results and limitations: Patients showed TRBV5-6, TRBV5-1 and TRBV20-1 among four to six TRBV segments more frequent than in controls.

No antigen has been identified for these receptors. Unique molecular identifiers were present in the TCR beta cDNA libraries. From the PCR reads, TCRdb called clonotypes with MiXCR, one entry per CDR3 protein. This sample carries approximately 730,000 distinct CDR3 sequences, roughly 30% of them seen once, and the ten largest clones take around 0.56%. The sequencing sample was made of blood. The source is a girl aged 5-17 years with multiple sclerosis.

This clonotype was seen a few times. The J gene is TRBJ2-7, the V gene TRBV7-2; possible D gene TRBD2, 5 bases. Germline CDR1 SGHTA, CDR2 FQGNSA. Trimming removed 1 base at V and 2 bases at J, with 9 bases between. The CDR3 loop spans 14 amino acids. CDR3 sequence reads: CASSLVAGPYEQYF. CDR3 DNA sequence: TGTGCCAGCAGCTTAGTTGCGGGCCCCTACGAGCAGTACTTC. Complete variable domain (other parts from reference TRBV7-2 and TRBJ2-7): GAGVSQSPSNKVTEKGKDVELRCDPISGHTALYWYRQSLGQGLEFLIYFQGNSAPDKSGLPSDRFSAERTGGSVSTLTIQRTQQEDSAVYLCASSLVAGPYEQYFGPGTRLTVT.

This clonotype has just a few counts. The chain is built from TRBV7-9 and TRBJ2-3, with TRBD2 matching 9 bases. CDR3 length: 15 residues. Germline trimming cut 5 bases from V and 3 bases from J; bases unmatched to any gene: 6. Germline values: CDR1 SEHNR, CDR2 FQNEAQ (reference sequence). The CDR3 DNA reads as TGTGCCAGCAGCCATAGCGGGAGTGATACAGATACGCAGTATTTT. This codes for CASSHSGSDTDTQYF.

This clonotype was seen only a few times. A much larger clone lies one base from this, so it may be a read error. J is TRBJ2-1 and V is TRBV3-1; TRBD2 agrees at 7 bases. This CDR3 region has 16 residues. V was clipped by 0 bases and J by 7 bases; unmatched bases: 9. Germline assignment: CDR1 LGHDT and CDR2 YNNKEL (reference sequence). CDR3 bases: TGTGCCAGCAGCCAAGATCCTGCGGGAGAGGGAAATGAGCAGTTCTTC. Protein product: CASSQDPAGEGNEQFF.

CDR3 residues: CASSLDRGGYTQYF. DNA of the CDR3: TGTGCCAGCAGCCTCGACAGGGGAGGGTATACGCAGTATTTT. J is TRBJ2-3 and V is TRBV7-2, with D perhaps TRBD1 (8 bases). CDR3 length: 14 amino acids. CDR1 SGHTA and CDR2 FQGNSA come from the germline V gene. The V gene lost 5 bases and the J gene lost 7 bases, with 16 bases spanning the gap.

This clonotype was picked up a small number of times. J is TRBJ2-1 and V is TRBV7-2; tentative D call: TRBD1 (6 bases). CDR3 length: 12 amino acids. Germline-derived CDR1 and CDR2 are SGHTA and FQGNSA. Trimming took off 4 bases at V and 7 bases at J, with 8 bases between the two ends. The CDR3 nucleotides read TGTGCCAGCAGCTACCAGGGGAATGAGCAGTTCTTC. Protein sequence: CASSYQGNEQFF.

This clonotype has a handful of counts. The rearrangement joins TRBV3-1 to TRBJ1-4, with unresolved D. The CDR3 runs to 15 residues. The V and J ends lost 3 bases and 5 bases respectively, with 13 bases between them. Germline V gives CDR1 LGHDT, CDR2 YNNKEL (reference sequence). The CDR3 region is CASSQSRNRNEKLFF. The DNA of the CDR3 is TGTGCCAGCAGCCAGTCCCGGAACAGAAATGAAAAACTGTTTTTT.